The 17 T cell receptor beta chains below all came from one sample that was sequenced in a study of T-cell memory formation after mild COVID-19. TCRdb itself ran the 5' RACE reads through MiXCR, one entry per CDR3 protein. The data show under 550,000 distinct CDR3 sequences, with about a sixth seen just once and 20% to 25% held by the top ten. The source material was PBMCs or a T cell subset sorted from them (not recorded which). The receptors stem from a man aged 18 to 29 who had mild COVID-19 (a few samples of this study predate the infection). Cell type and time point are not known.

This clonotype was picked up a small number of times. The chain has TRBV9 and TRBJ2-1, with a weak D call TRBD1 (5 bases). V was cut by 0 bases and J by 9 bases, with 16 bases left in between. Germline V gene data show CDR1 as SGDLS and CDR2 as YYNGEE. The CDR3 has 15 amino acids. The CDR3: CASSVATGPRREQFF. The CDR3 nucleotides are TGTGCCAGCAGCGTAGCTACAGGCCCAAGGCGTGAGCAGTTCTTC.

In its sample, this clonotype was seen a few times. The chain couples TRBV5-1 to TRBJ2-7; D gene ambiguous. Per germline, CDR1 SGHRS and CDR2 YFSETQ. This CDR3 has 14 amino acids. V dropped 2 bases and J dropped 2 bases, with 11 bases sitting between them. The CDR3 DNA sequence: TGCGCCAGCAGCTTAGACCAGGCGACCTACGAGCAGTACTTC. Translated, it gives CASSLDQATYEQYF.

V gene TRBV7-9 combines with J gene TRBJ2-7, with D possibly matching TRBD2 (6 bases). Germline CDR1 and CDR2: SEHNR and FQNEAQ (reference sequence). The CDR3 totals 15 residues. V was pared by 5 bases and J by 5 bases, with 19 bases between. CDR3 loop: CASSPSTDGSNEQYF. The DNA for the CDR3 is TGTGCCAGCAGCCCATCGACCGACGGGAGTAACGAGCAGTACTTC.

The J gene is TRBJ2-3, the V gene TRBV5-1; D perhaps matches TRBD1 (6 bases). This CDR3 contains 14 residues. V lost 2 bases and J lost 8, with 15 bases in between. Germline V gene lookup returns CDR1 SGHRS and CDR2 YFSETQ. In DNA, the CDR3 is TGCGCCAGCAGCTTACAGGGACCCCCGGGTACGCAGTATTTT. Amino acids: CASSLQGPPGTQYF.

This clonotype was detected only a few times. The chain recombines TRBV20-1 with TRBJ2-3; possible D gene TRBD1, 6 bases. Germline CDR1 DFQATT, CDR2 SNEGSKA (reference sequence). The CDR3 sequence is 16 residues long. V was clipped by 5 bases and J by 5 bases, with 23 bases between them. CDR3 sequence reads: CSAPHRVRWVIDTQYF. In DNA, the CDR3 is TGCAGTGCTCCCCACAGGGTGCGATGGGTGATAGATACGCAGTATTTT.

The rearrangement joins TRBV11-2 to TRBJ2-5; 9 bases align to TRBD2. Trimming at V came to 4 bases and at J to 7 bases, leaving 10 bases not matched to a gene. The CDR3 runs 15 residues. Germline values: CDR1 SGHAT, CDR2 FQNNGV. This CDR3 is CASSSIAGARGTQYF. Here the CDR3 DNA reads TGTGCCAGCAGCTCAATAGCGGGGGCCAGGGGGACCCAGTACTTC.

V and J are TRBV9 and TRBJ2-2; a possible D gene is TRBD1 (6 bases). CDR3 size: 13 residues. Per germline, CDR1 SGDLS and CDR2 YYNGEE. V was trimmed by 2 bases and J by 6 bases, leaving 8 bases between them. As DNA, the CDR3 is TGTGCCAGCAGCGTTTCAGGGGCCGGGGAGCTGTTTTTT. Amino acid sequence: CASSVSGAGELFF.

This clonotype was seen only a few times. The rearrangement joins TRBV3-1 to TRBJ1-2, with a possible D match to TRBD1 (5 bases). CDR1 LGHDT and CDR2 YNNKEL come from the germline V gene (reference sequence). The V and J ends lost 0 bases and 8 bases respectively, with 22 bases between them. This CDR3 comprises 17 residues. The DNA for the CDR3 is TGTGCCAGCAGCCAAGAAAAGCCGTTTTTGGGGCTGGAGGGCTACACCTTC. Translation gives CASSQEKPFLGLEGYTF.

This clonotype was detected only a few times. The J gene is TRBJ2-7, the V gene TRBV11-2; 10 bases are a match to TRBD1. In germline, CDR1 is SGHAT, CDR2 FQNNGV. V lost 4 bases and J lost 4; bases outside the gene matches: 10. The CDR3 is made up of 16 amino acids. For the CDR3, the DNA is TGTGCCAGCAGCTCGCCGGGACAGGGGATAAGGTACGAGCAGTACTTC. The encoded protein is CASSSPGQGIRYEQYF.

This clonotype has just a few counts. This chain joins TRBV5-1 and TRBJ2-1, with TRBD1 matching over 8 bases. Germline V gives CDR1 SGHRS, CDR2 YFSETQ. The ends lost 7 bases at V and 4 bases at J; junction bases unmatched: 7. The CDR3 is made up of 14 amino acids. The CDR3 protein is CASSPGDRYNEQFF. As DNA, the CDR3 is TGCGCCAGCTCTCCTGGGGACAGGTACAATGAGCAGTTCTTC.

In its sample, this clonotype was seen many times. V gene TRBV28 combines with J gene TRBJ2-1; the match to TRBD2 covers 7 bases. There are 13 residues in the CDR3. V trimming: 3 bases; J trimming: 7 bases; junction bases outside the gene matches: 3. CDR1 and CDR2 from the germline V gene are MDHEN and SYDVKM. The CDR3 sequence is CASSLWGGNEQFF. The CDR3 coding sequence is TGTGCCAGCAGTTTGTGGGGAGGGAATGAGCAGTTCTTC.

This clonotype was seen a few times. The chain is built from TRBV5-1 and TRBJ2-1; D gene ambiguous. CDR1 is SGHRS and CDR2 is YFSETQ in the germline V gene. This CDR3 is built from 14 residues. Trimming shortened V by 0 bases and J by 0 bases, and 4 bases separated the two germline ends. CDR3 in amino acids: CASSLGDSYNEQFF. The CDR3 coding sequence is TGCGCCAGCAGCTTGGGGGACTCCTACAATGAGCAGTTCTTC.

This clonotype was counted ten times or more. This chain links TRBV5-1 with TRBJ2-5; 9 nucleotides match TRBD2. Per germline, CDR1 SGHRS and CDR2 YFSETQ. This CDR3 contains 17 residues. The junction had 11 bases not matched to a gene; V was cut back by 4 bases and J by 1 base. This chain's CDR3 is CASSPGGSSGAQETQYF. In DNA form, the CDR3 reads TGCGCCAGCAGCCCTGGTGGGTCTAGCGGGGCCCAAGAGACCCAGTACTTC.

This clonotype was detected only once. The gene calls are TRBV18 and TRBJ2-7; 8 positions match TRBD1. Looked up from germline, CDR1 is KGHSH and CDR2 is LQKENI. CDR3 length: 15 residues. Germline trimming cut 0 bases from V and 4 bases from J; bases unmatched to any gene: 5. CDR3 sequence: CASSPPNRGDYEQYF. DNA for the CDR3: TGTGCCAGCTCACCACCGAACAGGGGGGATTACGAGCAGTACTTC.

The table lists this clonotype with a few counts. The chain recombines TRBV7-3 with TRBJ2-2, with D possibly being TRBD1 (6 bases). Trimming pared 5 bases from V and 5 bases from J, leaving 15 bases between. The CDR3 is 15 amino acids. The germline CDR1 and CDR2 sequences are SGHTA and FQGTGA. This chain's CDR3 is CASSPMGAKTGELFF. In DNA, the CDR3 is TGTGCCAGCAGCCCCATGGGGGCCAAAACCGGGGAGCTGTTTTTT.

The CDR3 DNA sequence: TGTGCCAGCAGGGACGGGGGGGTGAACACTGAAGCTTTCTTT. Encoded protein: CASRDGGVNTEAFF. V and J are TRBV28 and TRBJ1-1; tentative D call: TRBD1 (5 bases). Germline assignment: CDR1 MDHEN and CDR2 SYDVKM. The CDR3 is made up of 14 amino acids. V was pared by 6 bases and J by 0 bases, with 11 bases between.

The chain couples TRBV28 to TRBJ1-2; unclear D gene. The germline gives CDR1 MDHEN, CDR2 SYDVKM. CDR3 size: 12 residues. The V end lost 5 bases, the J end lost 5 bases, and 9 bases lay between the germline ends. CDR3 region: CASSMERYGYTF. DNA for the CDR3: TGTGCCAGCAGTATGGAGAGGTATGGCTACACCTTC.